Listed here are 20 T cell receptor beta chains from one sample, sequenced in a study of shared clonotypes between healthy human individuals. Profiling relied on immunoSEQ multiplex PCR, and the TCRdb table lists in-frame clones only, not all of them. This table has about 870,000 clones, 80% to 95% appearing once. Cells designated naive CD8 were CD45RO-negative and were positively selected for CCR7, with terminally differentiated effector memory CD45RA+ cells excluded. The sample consisted of naive CD8+ T cells sorted from blood. The receptor set was obtained from a man aged 30 to 39 in good health.

The genes are TRBV6-4 and TRBJ2-7; the D gene is possibly TRBD1 (6 bases). Trimming removed 3 bases at V and 2 bases at J, with 14 bases between. This CDR3 region has 15 residues. The V gene's germline CDR1 is MRHNA and CDR2 SNTAGT. CDR3 sequence: CASSEETGSTYEQYF. DNA of the CDR3: TGTGCCAGCAGTGAAGAGACAGGCTCTACCTACGAGCAGTACTTC.

This chain connects TRBV19 to TRBJ2-2; D uncertain. Germline loops: CDR1 LNHDA, CDR2 SQIVND (reference sequence). Between the trimmed V and J ends, which lost 7 bases and 0 bases, there was a span of 9 bases. The CDR3 contains 14 residues. This chain's CDR3 is CASKIGANTGELFF. DNA for the CDR3: TGTGCCAGTAAGATTGGAGCGAACACCGGGGAGCTGTTTTTT. The full variable domain, rest sourced from reference TRBV19 and TRBJ2-2, is DGGITQSPKYLFRKEGQNVTLSCEQNLNHDAMYWYRQDPGQGLRLIYYSQIVNDFQKGDIAEGYSVSREKKESFPLTVTSAQKNPTAFYLCASKIGANTGELFFGEGSRLTVL.

The chain couples TRBV7-6 to TRBJ2-7, with 7 bases lining up with TRBD2. CDR1 is SGHVS, CDR2 FNYEAQ, per germline. The CDR3 covers 16 residues. Unmatched junction bases numbered 10, after V lost 2 bases and J lost 3 bases. The CDR3 is CASSLRAGENIYEQYF. The DNA of the CDR3 is TGTGCCAGCAGCTTACGGGCGGGAGAGAATATCTACGAGCAGTACTTC.

The genes are TRBV29-1 and TRBJ2-7, with D hard to call. Trimming took off 4 bases at V and 0 bases at J, with 4 bases between the two ends. The CDR3 has 11 amino acids. CDR1 SQVTM and CDR2 ANQGSEA come from the germline V gene. In DNA, the CDR3 is TGCAGCGTTGTTTCCTCCTACGAGCAGTACTTC. As protein: CSVVSSYEQYF.

V is TRBV7-2 and J is TRBJ2-1; D unclear. V lost 3 bases to trimming and J lost 7 bases, with 7 bases between them. The germline CDR1 and CDR2 sequences are SGHTA and FQGNSA. The CDR3 has 12 amino acids. CDR3 sequence (DNA): TGTGCCAGCAGCTTGAGGCTAAATGAGCAGTTCTTC. Its protein is CASSLRLNEQFF.

The chain employs TRBV7-9 and TRBJ1-2, with unresolved D. Germline V lookup: CDR1 SEHNR, CDR2 FQNEAQ (reference sequence). V was cut by 5 bases and J by 4 bases, with 8 bases left in between. The CDR3 loop spans 12 amino acids. The CDR3 reads CASSPRTYGYTF. The CDR3 DNA follows: TGTGCCAGCAGCCCCAGGACCTATGGCTACACCTTC.

The chain employs TRBV19 and TRBJ2-7, with D possibly being TRBD2 (6 bases). CDR1 is LNHDA, CDR2 SQIVND, per germline (reference sequence). This CDR3 comprises 12 residues. Trimming removed 3 bases at V and 5 bases at J, with 8 bases between. Here the CDR3 reads CASSIGGDEQYF. CDR3 nucleotides: TGTGCCAGTAGTATCGGCGGGGACGAGCAGTACTTC.

The V gene is TRBV18, the J gene TRBJ2-7, with D perhaps matching TRBD1 (6 bases). The V gene's germline CDR1 is KGHSH and CDR2 LQKENI. The CDR3 consists of 14 residues. The V gene lost 2 bases and the J gene lost 7 bases, with 15 bases spanning the gap. The CDR3 protein is CASSPRAGVEEQYF. CDR3 coding DNA: TGTGCCAGCTCACCAAGGGCAGGGGTAGAGGAGCAGTACTTC.

J is TRBJ2-7 and V is TRBV7-9; 10 bases are a match to TRBD2. This CDR3 spans 15 amino acids. CDR1 is SEHNR, CDR2 FQNEAQ, per germline (reference sequence). Trimming cost V 3 bases and J 4 bases; bases outside gene matches: 6. The CDR3 DNA is TGTGCCAGCAGCTTTGCTAGCGGGAGAACGTACGAGCAGTACTTC. The encoded protein is CASSFASGRTYEQYF.

The gene calls are TRBV15 and TRBJ2-2, with D possibly matching TRBD2 (6 bases). The germline gives CDR1 LNHNV, CDR2 YYDKDF (reference sequence). V was clipped by 5 bases and J by 7 bases, with 11 bases between them. CDR3 length: 13 amino acids. The CDR3 DNA follows: TGTGCCACCAGCCGGGAGAATGGCGGGGAGCTGTTTTTT. This sequence encodes CATSRENGGELFF.

The rearrangement joins TRBV5-1 to TRBJ1-1, with D possibly matching TRBD1 (5 bases). The CDR3 is 15 amino acids. Trimming removed 2 bases at V and 1 base at J, with 12 bases between. Germline CDR1 and CDR2: SGHRS and YFSETQ. CDR3 in DNA: TGCGCCAGCAGCTTCCGGGGGGAGCCGAACACTGAAGCTTTCTTT. This encodes CASSFRGEPNTEAFF.

This sequence joins TRBV28 and TRBJ1-1; tentative D call: TRBD1 (5 bases). The V end lost 5 bases, the J end lost 0 bases, and 10 bases lay between the germline ends. The CDR3 loop spans 14 amino acids. Looked up from germline, CDR1 is MDHEN and CDR2 is SYDVKM. Here the CDR3 DNA reads TGTGCCAGCAGTCCGGACACGGTGAACACTGAAGCTTTCTTT. Translated, it gives CASSPDTVNTEAFF.

The chain is built from TRBV27 and TRBJ1-2; the D is unclear. Germline CDR1 reads MNHEY; CDR2 reads SMNVEV (reference sequence). Deletions cut 3 bases from V and 4 bases from J, with 12 bases between. The length of the CDR3 is 14 residues. CDR3 amino acids: CASSLAPFRYGYTF. DNA for the CDR3: TGTGCCAGCAGTTTGGCTCCATTCCGCTATGGCTACACCTTC.

The chain couples TRBV7-9 to TRBJ1-5; no clear D gene. CDR1 SEHNR and CDR2 FQNEAQ come from the germline V gene (reference sequence). V was clipped by 5 bases and J by 4 bases, with 6 bases between them. The CDR3 totals 12 residues. The CDR3 DNA reads TGTGCCAGCAGCCCAAATAATCAGCCCCAGCATTTT. Translation: CASSPNNQPQHF.

This chain joins TRBV7-9 and TRBJ2-2; D gene uncertain. CDR1 is SEHNR and CDR2 is FQNEAQ in the germline V gene (reference sequence). This CDR3 is 13 amino acids long. Trimming took off 2 bases at V and 7 bases at J, with 8 bases between the two ends. CDR3 loop: CASSLLEGGELFF. The DNA for the CDR3 is TGTGCCAGCAGCTTATTAGAAGGCGGGGAGCTGTTTTTT.

The genes are TRBV2 and TRBJ2-3; D not certain. Per germline, CDR1 SNHLY and CDR2 FYNNEI. V was trimmed by 11 bases and J by 2 bases, leaving 14 bases between them. The CDR3 is 13 amino acids. The CDR3 coding sequence is TGTGCCGGGATCGCCCCGATCACAGATACGCAGTATTTT. This gives the protein CAGIAPITDTQYF.

J is TRBJ2-1 and V is TRBV27; tentative D call: TRBD2 (6 bases). Trimming took 6 bases from V and 3 from J, leaving 12 bases between them. Germline CDR1 is MNHEY and CDR2 is SMNVEV (reference sequence). There are 14 residues in the CDR3. The CDR3 sequence: CASRPGLSYNEQFF. For the CDR3, the DNA is TGTGCCAGCAGGCCGGGACTTAGCTACAATGAGCAGTTCTTC.

This chain uses TRBV5-1 with TRBJ2-5; TRBD1 matches at 7 bases. This CDR3 has 15 residues. V trimming: 4 bases; J trimming: 3 bases; junction bases outside the gene matches: 9. CDR1 and CDR2 (germline): SGHRS, YFSETQ. The CDR3: CASSLPPQGEETQYF. CDR3 in DNA: TGCGCCAGCAGCCTCCCCCCCCAGGGGGAAGAGACCCAGTACTTC.

CDR3 nucleotides: TGTGCCAGCAGGGAATTCTCCTACAATGAGCAGTTCTTC. Its translation: CASREFSYNEQFF. The chain employs TRBV6-1 and TRBJ2-1, with D unclear. Trimming pared 6 bases from V and 0 bases from J, leaving 6 bases between. Germline V gene data show CDR1 as MNHNS and CDR2 as SASEGT. The length of the CDR3 is 13 residues.

This chain connects TRBV13 to TRBJ1-3; D is undetermined. Trimming cost V 4 bases and J 4 bases, with 11 bases left between them. CDR3 length: 14 amino acids. The V gene's germline CDR1 is PRHDT and CDR2 FYEKMQ (reference sequence). This CDR3 reads CASSSSENGNTIYF. The CDR3 nucleotides are TGTGCCAGCAGCTCCTCAGAAAACGGAAACACCATATATTTT.